The 7 T cell receptor beta chains reported below all come from one sample, sequenced in a study of identical twins. TCRdb re-called the 5' RACE reads through MiXCR, storing one row per CDR3 protein. The table includes hundreds of thousands of distinct CDR3 sequences, about 9.4% detected once. Another study also made use of these data, one on yellow fever vaccine responses in identical twins.

The sample comprised PBMCs. These receptors were collected from a woman younger than 35 in good health.

The chain couples TRBV5-1 to TRBJ1-2; a possible D gene is TRBD1 (5 bases). This CDR3 is 15 amino acids long. Germline CDR1 reads SGHRS; CDR2 reads YFSETQ. Trimming took off 3 bases at V and 2 bases at J, with 14 bases between the two ends. The CDR3 protein is CASSSGFWENYGYTF. The CDR3 DNA sequence: TGCGCCAGCAGCTCAGGGTTTTGGGAAAACTATGGCTACACCTTC.

This clonotype was counted many times. This chain joins TRBV6-5 and TRBJ1-1; 8 nucleotides match TRBD1. V lost 2 bases, J lost 4 bases, and 3 bases stayed unmatched. There are 14 residues in the CDR3. CDR1 and CDR2 (germline): MNHEY, SVGAGI. The CDR3 DNA is TGTGCCAGCAGTTACAAGACAGGGGCCACTGAAGCTTTCTTT. It is translated as CASSYKTGATEAFF.

There are a few counts of this clonotype. The CDR3 sequence is CASSPWGATSATKDTQYF. The DNA for the CDR3 is TGTGCCAGCAGCCCATGGGGGGCGACCTCAGCGACTAAAGATACGCAGTATTTT. The chain recombines TRBV11-1 with TRBJ2-3; D is perhaps TRBD1 or TRBD2 (6 bases each). The CDR3 has 18 amino acids. Germline V CDR1 and CDR2: SGHAT, FQDESV (reference sequence). The germline V and J ends were trimmed by 5 bases and 5 bases, with 26 bases remaining between them.

The rearrangement uses TRBV6-1 and TRBJ2-7; D tentatively fits TRBD1 or TRBD2 (5 bases each). Trimming shortened V by 1 base and J by 2 bases, and 18 bases separated the two germline ends. Germline V gene lookup returns CDR1 MNHNS and CDR2 SASEGT. This CDR3 has 17 amino acids. The CDR3: CASSEGDLFSGAYEQYF. The CDR3, as DNA: TGTGCCAGCAGTGAAGGGGACCTTTTCTCGGGTGCCTACGAGCAGTACTTC.

This clonotype has a count of ten or more. The chain is built from TRBV11-2 and TRBJ2-1; 10 bases line up with TRBD2. V was clipped by 3 bases and J by 7 bases; unmatched bases: 6. This CDR3 spans 15 amino acids. The V gene's germline CDR1 is SGHAT and CDR2 FQNNGV. CDR3 nucleotides: TGTGCCAGCAGCTTTTTTACTAGCGGGATAAATGAGCAGTTCTTC. Residues: CASSFFTSGINEQFF.

This clonotype has ten or more counts. The CDR3 sequence is CASSVGGGDTYEQYF. The CDR3 region has the DNA TGTGCCAGCAGCGTAGGAGGGGGAGATACCTACGAGCAGTACTTC. The chain has TRBV9 and TRBJ2-7; a weak D match, TRBD1 (6 bases). The CDR3 is 15 residues long. Looked up from germline, CDR1 is SGDLS and CDR2 is YYNGEE. With 0 bases removed from V and 2 bases from J, the gap between germline ends came to 12 bases.

This clonotype was seen ten or more times. The chain uses TRBV20-1 and TRBJ2-7, with D unclear. This CDR3 is built from 12 residues. The V end was cut by 2 bases, the J end by 2 bases, with 7 bases between. Looked up from germline, CDR1 is DFQATT and CDR2 is SNEGSKA (reference sequence). This CDR3 is CSARNSPYEQYF. DNA for the CDR3: TGCAGTGCTAGAAACTCCCCCTACGAGCAGTACTTC.